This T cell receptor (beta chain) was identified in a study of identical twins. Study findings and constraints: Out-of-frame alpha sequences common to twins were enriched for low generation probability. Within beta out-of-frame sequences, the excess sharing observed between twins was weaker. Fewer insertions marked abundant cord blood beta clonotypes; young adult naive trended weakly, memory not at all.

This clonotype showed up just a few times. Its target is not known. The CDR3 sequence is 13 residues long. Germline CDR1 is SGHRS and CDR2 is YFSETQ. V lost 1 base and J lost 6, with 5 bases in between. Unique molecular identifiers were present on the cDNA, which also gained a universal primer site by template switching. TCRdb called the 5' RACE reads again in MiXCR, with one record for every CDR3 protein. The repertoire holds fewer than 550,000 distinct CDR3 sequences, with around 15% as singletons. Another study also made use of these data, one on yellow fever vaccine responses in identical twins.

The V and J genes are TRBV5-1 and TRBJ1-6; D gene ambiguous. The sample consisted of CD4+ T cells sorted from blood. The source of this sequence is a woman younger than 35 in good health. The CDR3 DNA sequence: TGCGCCAGCAGCTTGAGACTTAATTCACCCCTCCACTTT. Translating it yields CASSLRLNSPLHF.